The 10 T cell receptor beta chains below come from one sample, sequenced in a study of cytomegalovirus exposure and HLA in healthy donors. The PCR was carried out with 60 Vbeta primers and 13 Jbeta primers. The protocol was immunoSEQ multiplex PCR, while the TCRdb copy is restricted to in-frame clones and leaves out a portion. The sample yields approximately 150,000 clones, over 65% seen once. The sample consisted of PBMCs. The receptor set was obtained from a female donor in good health and CMV-seronegative.

This rearrangement joins TRBV27 to TRBJ2-1; a possible D gene is TRBD2 (6 bases). The ends were cut back, 5 bases at V and 4 bases at J, with 12 bases in the middle. Per germline, CDR1 MNHEY and CDR2 SMNVEV (reference sequence). This CDR3 is built from 14 residues. CDR3 loop: CASSPSGLYNEQFF. CDR3 nucleotide sequence: TGTGCCAGCAGTCCCTCAGGACTATACAATGAGCAGTTCTTC.

This chain connects TRBV29-1 to TRBJ2-1, with D perhaps matching TRBD2 (6 bases). Germline assignment: CDR1 SQVTM and CDR2 ANQGSEA. The ends were cut back, 5 bases at V and 2 bases at J, with 19 bases in the middle. The CDR3 is 16 residues long. The chain's CDR3 is CSVRKWRGLPYNEQFF. CDR3 nucleotide sequence: TGCAGCGTTCGTAAGTGGCGGGGATTACCCTACAATGAGCAGTTCTTC.

The V call is TRBV6-5, the J call TRBJ2-5; the match to TRBD1 covers 9 bases. This CDR3 spans 15 amino acids. V shed 6 bases and J 4 bases; nucleotides not matched to a gene: 9. In germline, CDR1 is MNHEY, CDR2 SVGAGI. CDR3 loop: CASSPGTGRGETQYF. The CDR3 DNA is TGTGCCAGCAGCCCCGGGACAGGGAGGGGAGAGACCCAGTACTTC.

The chain recombines TRBV6-5 with TRBJ1-2; weak D call: TRBD1 (5 bases). The germline V and J ends were trimmed by 6 bases and 4 bases, with 9 bases remaining between them. Germline CDR1 MNHEY, CDR2 SVGAGI. CDR3 size: 12 residues. The CDR3 here is CASRQGLYGYTF. CDR3 sequence (DNA): TGTGCCAGCAGGCAGGGCCTCTATGGCTACACCTTC.

The chain combines TRBV18 with TRBJ2-5; TRBD1 aligns across 9 bases. The CDR3 totals 15 residues. With V trimmed by 4 bases and J by 5 bases, 8 bases remained unmatched. The germline CDR1 and CDR2 sequences are KGHSH and LQKENI. For the CDR3, the DNA is TGTGCCAGCTCACAAACACCCGGGACAGGGGAGACCCAGTACTTC. Residues: CASSQTPGTGETQYF.

This rearrangement joins TRBV7-9 to TRBJ2-3; a possible D gene is TRBD2 (6 bases). CDR3 length equals 15 residues. Per germline, CDR1 SEHNR and CDR2 FQNEAQ (reference sequence). V lost 8 bases and J 3 bases, leaving 18 bases between the germline ends. The CDR3 sequence is CASDLFGSSTDTQYF. The CDR3 nucleotides read TGTGCCAGCGACCTGTTCGGGAGTAGTACAGATACGCAGTATTTT.

The rearrangement links TRBV7-2 to TRBJ2-2; possibly TRBD1 for D (7 bases). The germline gives CDR1 SGHTA, CDR2 FQGNSA. V lost 3 bases, J lost 4 bases, and 9 bases lay in between. This CDR3 has 14 amino acids. CDR3 sequence: CASSFQGGTGELFF. Written as DNA, the CDR3 is TGTGCCAGCAGCTTCCAGGGGGGCACCGGGGAGCTGTTTTTT. The whole variable domain, filled in from reference TRBV7-2 and TRBJ2-2, reads GAGVSQSPSNKVTEKGKDVELRCDPISGHTALYWYRQSLGQGLEFLIYFQGNSAPDKSGLPSDRFSAERTGGSVSTLTIQRTQQEDSAVYLCASSFQGGTGELFFGEGSRLTVL.

The J gene is TRBJ2-1, the V gene TRBV28; weak D call: TRBD1 (6 bases). The CDR3 has 18 amino acids. CDR1 MDHEN and CDR2 SYDVKM come from the germline V gene. V dropped 5 bases and J dropped 3 bases, with 23 bases sitting between them. The CDR3 sequence: CASSLPYPGQHLYNEQFF. For the CDR3, the DNA is TGTGCCAGCAGTCTCCCATATCCGGGACAACACCTCTACAATGAGCAGTTCTTC. Filled out from reference TRBV28 and TRBJ2-1, the complete variable domain reads DVKVTQSSRYLVKRTGEKVFLECVQDMDHENMFWYRQDPGLGLRLIYFSYDVKMKEKGDIPEGYSVSREKKERFSLILESASTNQTSMYLCASSLPYPGQHLYNEQFFGPGTRLTVL.

This rearrangement joins TRBV5-1 to TRBJ2-7; maybe TRBD1 (6 bases). The CDR3 totals 14 residues. Trimming pared 3 bases from V and 2 bases from J, leaving 12 bases between. Germline V gene data show CDR1 as SGHRS and CDR2 as YFSETQ. CDR3 in amino acids: CASSSGQKTYEQYF. The CDR3 coding sequence is TGCGCCAGCAGCTCGGGACAAAAAACCTACGAGCAGTACTTC.

The V call is TRBV6-5, the J call TRBJ1-1, with 10 bases matching TRBD1. This CDR3 has 14 residues. Trimming took 5 bases from V and 11 from J; bases not matched to a gene: 11. CDR1 MNHEY and CDR2 SVGAGI come from the germline V gene. CDR3 in amino acids: CASSRGQGSRGAFF. DNA of the CDR3: TGTGCCAGCAGTAGGGGACAGGGGAGCAGGGGGGCTTTCTTT.